The present TCR beta chain was sequenced within a study of blood T cells in healthy people across ages. General study points: TCR beta diversity per million T cells fell roughly linearly with age.

This clonotype was picked up a small number of times. Its cognate antigen is unknown. This CDR3 region has 13 residues. The germline V gene encodes CDR1 SGHRS and CDR2 YFSETQ. A sample-barcoded 5' primer and a J-beta primer mix were used in a second PCR of about 7 to 11 cycles. TCRdb ran MiXCR on the 5' RACE reads and lists one entry per CDR3 protein. The sample carries around 1,000,000 distinct CDR3 sequences, less than 25% recorded once. Another study also made use of these data, one on T cells of mothers and their children.

This clonotype was sampled from a girl aged 2-10 years in good health. The chain is built from TRBV5-1 and TRBJ2-7, with D hard to call. The J call could be wrong; TRBJ2-1 is a better fit for the DNA end. Input material: blood. CDR3 sequence: CASSLEGNNEQFF. In nucleotides, the CDR3 is TGCGCCAGCAGCTTGGAAGGGAATAATGAGCAGTTCTTC.